Listed here are 2 T cell receptor beta chains from one sample, sequenced in a study of blood T cell repertoires in COVID-19. The data were produced by immunoSEQ multiplex PCR, yet TCRdb's version contains in-frame clones alone and is incomplete. Of 63,000 or so clones detected, roughly 89% appear once; the ten largest clones hold 1.3% to 1.5%. Material for sequencing was peripheral blood. The source is a man aged 55 to 70 with acute or convalescent COVID-19.

This chain uses TRBV27 with TRBJ2-7; tentative D call: TRBD1 (6 bases). CDR3 length: 12 residues. The germline V gene encodes CDR1 MNHEY and CDR2 SMNVEV (reference sequence). The V end was cut by 3 bases, the J end by 6 bases, with 9 bases between. The CDR3 loop reads CASSFLDSEQYF. CDR3 DNA sequence: TGTGCCAGCAGTTTTTTGGACAGCGAGCAGTACTTC.

The rearrangement uses TRBV5-1 and TRBJ2-3, with D hard to call. Germline V CDR1 and CDR2: SGHRS, YFSETQ. V was pared by 0 bases and J by 4 bases, with 6 bases between. CDR3 size: 13 residues. CDR3 protein: CASSLVLADTQYF. The CDR3 DNA is TGCGCCAGCAGCTTGGTTCTAGCAGATACGCAGTATTTT.